This T cell receptor beta chain came from a study of cytomegalovirus exposure and HLA in healthy donors. 60 Vbeta and 13 Jbeta primers were used in PCR. Generated by immunoSEQ multiplex PCR, the TCRdb table keeps only in-frame clones and is missing some. The data hold approximately 75,000 clones, with 65% to 70% observed a single time. This clone was counted between two and nine times. Its specificity is unknown. CDR3 length: 12 amino acids. Germline V CDR1 and CDR2: MDHEN, SYDVKM. Trimming stripped 3 bases from V and 1 base from J, with 4 bases between. Overall study findings and caveats: Three CMV-associated chains proved CMV antigen-specific in vitro. An analysis that was carried out later associated approximately 17,000 TCR beta sequences with HLA alleles at 0.05 false discovery rate.

The clonotype comes from a man aged 35 to 55 in good health and CMV-seropositive. This chain links TRBV28 with TRBJ2-7; no reliable D call. Material for sequencing was PBMCs. The CDR3 sequence: CASSFVSYEQYF. CDR3 DNA sequence: TGTGCCAGCAGTTTCGTATCCTACGAGCAGTACTTC.